This T cell receptor beta chain was sequenced during a study of blood T cells in healthy people across ages. It was with a sample-barcoded 5' primer and a J-beta primer mix that a second PCR of roughly 6 to 12 cycles was run. At least 3 million CDR3-containing paired-end reads were obtained per sample. TCRdb re-analysed the 5' RACE reads in MiXCR, keeping a single row per CDR3 protein. The sample yields roughly 2 million distinct CDR3 sequences, approximately 50% seen once. Germline lookup yields CDR1 MGHRA and CDR2 YSYEKL. V lost 0 bases and J 0 bases, leaving 10 bases between the germline ends. The CDR3 runs 16 residues.

Sequenced input: blood. This clonotype originated in a middle-aged woman in good health. This rearrangement joins TRBV4-1 to TRBJ2-3, with D possibly being TRBD1 or TRBD2 (5 bases each). The CDR3 DNA follows: TGCGCCAGCAGCCAAGAGACAGCGGTGAGCACAGATACGCAGTATTTT. Protein product: CASSQETAVSTDTQYF.